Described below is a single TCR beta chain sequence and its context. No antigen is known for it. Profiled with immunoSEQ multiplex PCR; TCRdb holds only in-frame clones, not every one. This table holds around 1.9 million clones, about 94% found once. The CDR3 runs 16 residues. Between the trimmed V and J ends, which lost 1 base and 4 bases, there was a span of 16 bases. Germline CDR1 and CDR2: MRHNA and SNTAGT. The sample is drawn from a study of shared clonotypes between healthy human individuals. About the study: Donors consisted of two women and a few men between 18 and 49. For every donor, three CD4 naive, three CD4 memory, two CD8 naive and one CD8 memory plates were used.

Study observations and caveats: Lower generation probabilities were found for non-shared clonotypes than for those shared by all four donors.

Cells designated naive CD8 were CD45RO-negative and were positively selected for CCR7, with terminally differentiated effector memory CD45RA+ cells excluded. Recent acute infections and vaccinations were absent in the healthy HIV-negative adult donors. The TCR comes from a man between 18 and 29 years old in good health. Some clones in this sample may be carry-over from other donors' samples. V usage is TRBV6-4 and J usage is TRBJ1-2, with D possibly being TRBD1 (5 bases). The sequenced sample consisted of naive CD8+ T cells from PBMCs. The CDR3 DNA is TGTGCCAGCAGTGACTTGAGGAGTGGGGACGGCTATGGCTACACCTTC. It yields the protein CASSDLRSGDGYGYTF.